This T cell receptor (beta chain) stems from a study of T-cell memory formation after mild COVID-19. Study results and limitations: Whether day 37 second-wave clones are SARS-CoV-2-specific was not confirmed.

Researchers used 5'RACE with constant-segment primers to make TCR alpha and TCR beta cDNA libraries that carry sample barcodes and UMIs. In TCRdb, the 5' RACE reads were re-called with MiXCR into one record per CDR3 protein. The sample shows 150,000 to 200,000 distinct CDR3 sequences, less than 20% of them seen only once. This clonotype turned up a few times. Its specificity is not known. The V end was cut by 3 bases, the J end by 4 bases, with 12 bases between. Per germline, CDR1 SGHTA and CDR2 FQGNSA. CDR3 length equals 14 residues. Material for sequencing was PBMCs or a T cell subset sorted from them (not recorded which). This receptor was identified in a young man who had mild COVID-19 (a few samples of this study predate the infection). Cell type and time point are not known. The V gene is TRBV7-2, the J gene TRBJ2-5; D remains ambiguous. The CDR3 protein is CASSLALSPETQYF. CDR3 in DNA: TGTGCCAGCAGCTTGGCCCTCAGCCCAGAGACCCAGTACTTC. The full variable domain, in which reference TRBV7-2 and TRBJ2-5 provide the parts outside the CDR3, is GAGVSQSPSNKVTEKGKDVELRCDPISGHTALYWYRQSLGQGLEFLIYFQGNSAPDKSGLPSDRFSAERTGGSVSTLTIQRTQQEDSAVYLCASSLALSPETQYFGPGTRLLVL.